This T cell receptor beta chain was identified during a study of T cell responses to AZD1222 COVID-19 vaccine. Study outcomes and limitations: Among vaccine-associated CD4 TCRs, coverage spanned spike, with dominance at 160-218 and 743-854. The number of AZD1222 recipients seropositive at baseline was only five to seven. Nearly half of spike-specific TCRs reportedly go after variant regions that carry no mutations.

Clones were sequenced by immunoSEQ multiplex PCR, and TCRdb holds only the in-frame ones, with some missing. The data hold about 57,000 clones, with about 86% observed a single time. The CDR3 is made up of 15 amino acids. Germline loops: CDR1 MNHNS, CDR2 SASEGT. With 3 bases removed from V and 2 bases from J, the gap between germline ends came to 11 bases. Details on this clone: Its target is unknown.

This TCR derives from an adult in good health. The chain combines TRBV6-1 with TRBJ2-1; no firm D call. This specimen consisted of peripheral blood, obtained on day 0 of AZD1222 vaccination. CDR3 amino acids: CASSEVGSAYNEQFF. For the CDR3, the DNA is TGTGCCAGCAGTGAGGTGGGTTCGGCCTACAATGAGCAGTTCTTC.